The clone carrying this TCR beta chain was detected a few times. These data are taken from a study of blood T cells in healthy people across ages. V shed 4 bases, J shed 3 bases, and the junction held 6 bases outside the gene matches. Germline lookup yields CDR1 GTSNPN and CDR2 SVGIG (reference sequence). The CDR3 loop spans 13 amino acids. Alongside a J-beta primer mix, a sample-barcoded 5' primer served in a second PCR lasting 7 to 11 cycles. A template-switch adaptor containing 12 random nucleotides labeled each cDNA molecule. Each CDR3 protein gets one entry after TCRdb re-called the 5' RACE reads with MiXCR. The data contain 800,000 to 950,000 distinct CDR3 sequences, about 29% of them singletons. In addition, the sample was reused for a study of T cells of mothers and their children.

The origin of this receptor is a woman aged 35 to 49 in good health. The V and J genes are TRBV30 and TRBJ2-7; 7 nucleotides agree with TRBD1. The sequencing sample was made of blood. CDR3 amino acids: CAWIRQGYYEQYF. CDR3 coding DNA: TGTGCCTGGATCCGACAGGGTTACTACGAGCAGTACTTC.